A selection of T cell receptor beta chains follows, all from one sample in a study of shared clonotypes between healthy human individuals. Data came from immunoSEQ multiplex PCR; TCRdb stores just in-frame clones and leaves some out. Among about 1.5 million clones listed, roughly 98% were seen once. The source material was naive CD4+ T cells sorted from blood. These receptors were taken from a man under 40 in good health. CDR3s include the opening cysteine and the closing phenylalanine or tryptophan. The order of the fields is J gene, V gene, clone size, D gene, CDR3 protein, CDR3 DNA. D genes are given only for firm matches. Not all rows give a size; the values are once, few, many and, for expanded clones, a class.

>TRBJ2-2|TRBV2|NA|TRBD2
CASTNGRTALTGELFF
TGTGCCAGCACCAACGGGAGGACCGCTCTCACCGGGGAGCTGTTTTTT
>TRBJ2-1|TRBV5-1|NA|NA
CASSLVGVSYNEQFF
TGCGCCAGCAGCTTAGTAGGGGTCTCCTACAATGAGCAGTTCTTC
>TRBJ2-1|TRBV15|NA|TRBD2
CATSPGGSLSEQFF
TGTGCCACCAGCCCGGGAGGGTCTTTAAGTGAGCAGTTCTTC
>TRBJ1-4|TRBV6-5|NA|TRBD1
CASSSSTGYSEKLFF
TGTGCCAGCAGTTCCTCGACAGGGTACTCAGAAAAACTGTTTTTT
>TRBJ1-3|TRBV10-3|once|TRBD1
CAISESLQGADTIYF
TGTGCCATCAGTGAGTCGTTACAGGGGGCAGACACCATATATTTT
>TRBJ2-1|TRBV28|NA|NA
CASWTSGFVNEQFF
TGTGCCAGCTGGACTTCTGGTTTTGTCAATGAGCAGTTCTTC
>TRBJ1-2|TRBV5-8|NA|NA
CASSLKVNYGYTF
TGTGCCAGCAGCTTAAAGGTTAACTATGGCTACACCTTC
>TRBJ2-1|TRBV10-2|NA|TRBD1
CASRLTGVREQFF
TGCGCCAGCAGGCTTACAGGGGTGCGTGAGCAGTTCTTC
>TRBJ2-3|TRBV10-3|NA|NA
CAIKVKGAAISTDTQYF
TGTGCCATCAAGGTCAAAGGCGCGGCGATAAGCACAGATACGCAGTATTTT
>TRBJ2-1|TRBV9|NA|NA
CASSVISGNEQFF
TGTGCCAGCAGCGTAATTAGCGGAAATGAGCAGTTCTTC
>TRBJ2-3|TRBV5-6|NA|NA
CASSFRGVGADTQYF
TGTGCCAGCAGCTTTCGGGGAGTGGGCGCAGATACGCAGTATTTT